This T cell receptor (beta chain) was retrieved from a study of early T cells in non-severe SARS-CoV-2 infection. On the study more broadly: Bulk RNA isolated from unsorted whole blood underwent sequencing; chains were not paired.

The CDR3 runs 16 residues. Germline V gene lookup returns CDR1 SGHTA and CDR2 FQGNSA. V was clipped by 4 bases and J by 4 bases; unmatched bases: 5. Each CDR3 protein gets one entry after TCRdb re-called the 5' RACE reads with MiXCR. The sample has tens of thousands of distinct CDR3 sequences, roughly a tenth seen once; the top ten hold 20% to 25%. This clonotype was recorded a few times. This TCR derives from an adult who was a healthcare worker with PCR-confirmed SARS-CoV-2 infection or an uninfected control (not recorded which). The rearrangement joins TRBV7-2 to TRBJ1-3; 12 bases are a match to TRBD1. Sequencing used whole blood. In nucleotides, the CDR3 is TGTGCCAGCAGCTCACTGGGACAGGGGGCAGGAAACACCATATATTTT. Amino acids: CASSSLGQGAGNTIYF.